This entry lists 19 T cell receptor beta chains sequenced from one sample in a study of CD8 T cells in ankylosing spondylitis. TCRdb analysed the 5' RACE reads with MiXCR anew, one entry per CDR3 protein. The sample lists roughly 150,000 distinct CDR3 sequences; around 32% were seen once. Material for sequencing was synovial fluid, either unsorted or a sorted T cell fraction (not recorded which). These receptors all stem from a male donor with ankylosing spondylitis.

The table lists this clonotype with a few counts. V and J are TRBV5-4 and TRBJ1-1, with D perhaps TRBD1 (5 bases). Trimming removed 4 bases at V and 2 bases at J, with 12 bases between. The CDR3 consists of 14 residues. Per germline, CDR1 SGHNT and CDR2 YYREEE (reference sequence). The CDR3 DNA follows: TGTGCCAGCAGCCCCGCGGGGGGAAACACTGAAGCTTTCTTT. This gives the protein CASSPAGGNTEAFF.

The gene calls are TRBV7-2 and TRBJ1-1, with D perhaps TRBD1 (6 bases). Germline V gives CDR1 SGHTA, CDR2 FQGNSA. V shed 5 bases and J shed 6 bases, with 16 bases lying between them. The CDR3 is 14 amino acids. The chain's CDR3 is CASSATWTVPEAFF. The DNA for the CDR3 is TGTGCCAGCAGCGCCACTTGGACAGTTCCTGAAGCTTTCTTT. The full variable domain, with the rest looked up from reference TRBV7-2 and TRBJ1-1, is GAGVSQSPSNKVTEKGKDVELRCDPISGHTALYWYRQSLGQGLEFLIYFQGNSAPDKSGLPSDRFSAERTGGSVSTLTIQRTQQEDSAVYLCASSATWTVPEAFFGQGTRLTVV.

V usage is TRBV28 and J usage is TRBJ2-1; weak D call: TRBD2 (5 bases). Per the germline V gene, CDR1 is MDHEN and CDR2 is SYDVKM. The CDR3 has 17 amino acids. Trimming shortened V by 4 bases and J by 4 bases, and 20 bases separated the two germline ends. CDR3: CASSSRLLGRGYNEQFF. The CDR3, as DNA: TGTGCCAGCAGTTCCCGTTTGTTGGGGAGAGGATACAATGAGCAGTTCTTC.

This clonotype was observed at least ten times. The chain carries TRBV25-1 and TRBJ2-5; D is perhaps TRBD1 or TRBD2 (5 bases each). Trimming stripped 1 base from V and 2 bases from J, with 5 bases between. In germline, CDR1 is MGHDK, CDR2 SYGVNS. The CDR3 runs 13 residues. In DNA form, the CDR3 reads TGTGCCAGCAGTGAATGGGGGCAAGAGACCCAGTACTTC. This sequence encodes CASSEWGQETQYF.

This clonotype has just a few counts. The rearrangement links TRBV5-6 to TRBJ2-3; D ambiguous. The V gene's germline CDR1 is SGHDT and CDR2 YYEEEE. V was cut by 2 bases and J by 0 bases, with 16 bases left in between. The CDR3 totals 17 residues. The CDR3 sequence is CASSLRRITASTDTQYF. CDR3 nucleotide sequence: TGTGCCAGCAGCTTAAGGAGAATTACAGCTAGCACAGATACGCAGTATTTT.

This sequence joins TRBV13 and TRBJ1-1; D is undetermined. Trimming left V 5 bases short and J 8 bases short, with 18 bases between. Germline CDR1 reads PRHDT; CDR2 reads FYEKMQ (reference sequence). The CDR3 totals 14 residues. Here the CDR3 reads CASSLAHGPPEAFF. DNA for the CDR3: TGTGCCAGCAGCCTTGCCCATGGTCCACCAGAAGCTTTCTTT.

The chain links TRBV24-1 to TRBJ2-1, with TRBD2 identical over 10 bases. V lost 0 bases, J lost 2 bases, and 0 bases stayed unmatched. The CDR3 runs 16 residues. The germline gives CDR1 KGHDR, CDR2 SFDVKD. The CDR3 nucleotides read TGTGCCACCAGTGATTTGGGACTAGCGGCCTACAATGAGCAGTTCTTC. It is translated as CATSDLGLAAYNEQFF.

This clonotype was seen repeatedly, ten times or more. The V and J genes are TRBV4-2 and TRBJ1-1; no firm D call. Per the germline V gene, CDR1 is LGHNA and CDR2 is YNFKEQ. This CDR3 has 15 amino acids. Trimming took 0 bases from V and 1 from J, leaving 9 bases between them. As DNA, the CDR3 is TGTGCCAGCAGCCAAGAGGCAGTGAGGAACACTGAAGCTTTCTTT. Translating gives CASSQEAVRNTEAFF.

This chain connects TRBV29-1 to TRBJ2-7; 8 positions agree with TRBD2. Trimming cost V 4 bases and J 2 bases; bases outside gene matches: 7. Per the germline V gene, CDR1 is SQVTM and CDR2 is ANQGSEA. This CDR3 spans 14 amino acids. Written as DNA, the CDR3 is TGCAGCGTTGTGGCTAGCGGGCGTACCTACGAGCAGTACTTC. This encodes CSVVASGRTYEQYF.

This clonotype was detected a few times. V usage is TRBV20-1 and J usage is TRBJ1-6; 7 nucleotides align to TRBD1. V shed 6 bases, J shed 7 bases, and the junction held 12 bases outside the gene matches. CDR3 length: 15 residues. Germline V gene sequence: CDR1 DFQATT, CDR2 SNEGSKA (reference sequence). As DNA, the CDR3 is TGCAGTGCACCCAACCAGGGGGAGTGGAATTCACCCCTCCACTTT. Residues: CSAPNQGEWNSPLHF.

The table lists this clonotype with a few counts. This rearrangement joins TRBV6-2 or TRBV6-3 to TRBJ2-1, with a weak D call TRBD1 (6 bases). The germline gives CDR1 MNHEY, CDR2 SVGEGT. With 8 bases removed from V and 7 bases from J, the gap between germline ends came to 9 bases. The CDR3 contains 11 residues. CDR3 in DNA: TGTGCCAGCGGAGACAGGAATGAGCAGTTCTTC. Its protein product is CASGDRNEQFF.

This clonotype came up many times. The CDR3 is CASRESGIPSYGYTF. For the CDR3, the DNA is TGTGCCAGCAGAGAATCAGGGATTCCGTCCTATGGCTACACCTTC. The rearrangement uses TRBV12-3 or TRBV12-4 and TRBJ1-2, with a possible D match to TRBD1 (5 bases). V shed 6 bases and J shed 4 bases, with 18 bases lying between them. The CDR3 covers 15 residues.

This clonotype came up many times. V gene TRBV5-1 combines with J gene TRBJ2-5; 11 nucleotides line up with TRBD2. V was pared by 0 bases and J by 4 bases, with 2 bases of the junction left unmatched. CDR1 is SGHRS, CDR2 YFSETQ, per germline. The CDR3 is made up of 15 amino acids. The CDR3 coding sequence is TGCGCCAGCAGCTTGGCCGGGACTAGCGGAGAGACCCAGTACTTC. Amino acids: CASSLAGTSGETQYF.

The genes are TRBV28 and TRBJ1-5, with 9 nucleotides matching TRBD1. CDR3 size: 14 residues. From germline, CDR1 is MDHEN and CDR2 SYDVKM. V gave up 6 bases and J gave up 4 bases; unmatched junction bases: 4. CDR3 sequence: CASRRDRVNQPQHF. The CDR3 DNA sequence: TGTGCCAGCAGACGGGACAGGGTGAATCAGCCCCAGCATTTT.

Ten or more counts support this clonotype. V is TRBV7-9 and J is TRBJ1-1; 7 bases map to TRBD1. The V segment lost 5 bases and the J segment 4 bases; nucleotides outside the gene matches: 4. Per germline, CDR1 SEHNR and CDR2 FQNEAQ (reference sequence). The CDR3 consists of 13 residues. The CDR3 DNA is TGTGCCAGCAGCCCATCAGGGGGCACTGAAGCTTTCTTT. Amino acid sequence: CASSPSGGTEAFF.

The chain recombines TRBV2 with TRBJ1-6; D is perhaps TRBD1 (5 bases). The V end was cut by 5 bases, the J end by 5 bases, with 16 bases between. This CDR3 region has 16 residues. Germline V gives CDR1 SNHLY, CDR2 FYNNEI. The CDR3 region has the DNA TGTGCCAGCAGTCTATCCCCCGGGGGAAATAATTCACCCCTCCACTTT. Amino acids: CASSLSPGGNNSPLHF.

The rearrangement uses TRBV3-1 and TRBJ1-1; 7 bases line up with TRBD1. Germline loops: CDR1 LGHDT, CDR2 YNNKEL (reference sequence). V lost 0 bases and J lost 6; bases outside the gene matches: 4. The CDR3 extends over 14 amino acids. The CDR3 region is CASSQDGRGAEAFF. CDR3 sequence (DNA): TGTGCCAGCAGCCAAGACGGCAGGGGGGCTGAAGCTTTCTTT. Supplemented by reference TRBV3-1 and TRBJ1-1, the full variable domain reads DTAVSQTPKYLVTQMGNDKSIKCEQNLGHDTMYWYKQDSKKFLKIMFSYNNKELIINETVPNRFSPKSPDKAHLNLHINSLELGDSAVYFCASSQDGRGAEAFFGQGTRLTVV.

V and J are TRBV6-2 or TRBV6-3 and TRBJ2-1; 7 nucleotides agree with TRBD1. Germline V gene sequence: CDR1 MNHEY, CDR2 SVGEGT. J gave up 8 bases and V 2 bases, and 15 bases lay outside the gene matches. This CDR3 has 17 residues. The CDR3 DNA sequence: TGTGCCAGCAGTTACCCCCGGACAGGCAGGGGTCGAGATGAGCAGTTCTTC. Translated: CASSYPRTGRGRDEQFF.

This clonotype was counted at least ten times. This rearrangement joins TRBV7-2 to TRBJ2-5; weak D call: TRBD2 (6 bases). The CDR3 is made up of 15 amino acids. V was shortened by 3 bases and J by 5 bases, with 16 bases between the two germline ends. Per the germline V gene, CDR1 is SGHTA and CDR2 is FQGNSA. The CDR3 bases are TGTGCCAGCAGCTTGTCGGGAGCGGGTGATGAGACCCAGTACTTC. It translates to CASSLSGAGDETQYF.